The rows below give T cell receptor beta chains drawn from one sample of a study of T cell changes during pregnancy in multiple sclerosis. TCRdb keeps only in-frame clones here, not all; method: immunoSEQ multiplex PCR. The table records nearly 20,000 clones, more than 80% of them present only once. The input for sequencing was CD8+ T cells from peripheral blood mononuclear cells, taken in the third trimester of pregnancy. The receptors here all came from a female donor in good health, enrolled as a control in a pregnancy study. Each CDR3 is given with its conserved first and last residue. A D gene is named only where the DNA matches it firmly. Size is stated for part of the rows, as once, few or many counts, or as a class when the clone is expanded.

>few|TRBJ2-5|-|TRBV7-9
CASSLWAEGGETQYF
TGTGCCAGCAGCTTATGGGCCGAGGGGGGGGAGACCCAGTACTTC
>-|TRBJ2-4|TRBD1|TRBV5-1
CASSSDRDSKNIQYF
TGCGCCAGCAGCTCGGACCGGGACAGCAAAAACATTCAGTACTTC
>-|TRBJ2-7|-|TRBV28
CASSFLLGAYEQYF
TGTGCCAGCAGTTTCCTCCTCGGGGCCTACGAGCAGTACTTC
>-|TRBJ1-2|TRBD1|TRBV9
CASTVGQGGGYTF
TGTGCCAGCACCGTGGGACAGGGAGGTGGCTACACCTTC
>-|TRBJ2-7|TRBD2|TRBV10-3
CAISLAGDYEQYF
TGTGCCATCAGTTTGGCGGGGGACTACGAGCAGTACTTC
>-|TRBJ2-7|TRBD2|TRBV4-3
CASSQDRVAGGQPLPYEQYF
TGCGCCAGCAGCCAAGATAGAGTAGCGGGGGGGCAACCCCTCCCCTACGAGCAGTACTTC
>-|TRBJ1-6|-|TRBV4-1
CASSQDEEFPYNSPLHF
TGCGCCAGCAGCCAAGATGAGGAGTTCCCCTATAATTCACCCCTCCACTTT
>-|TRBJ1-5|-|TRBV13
CASSLGLGSNQPQHF
TGTGCCAGCAGCTTGGGTCTCGGGAGCAATCAGCCCCAGCATTTT
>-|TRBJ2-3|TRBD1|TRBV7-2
CASSLKGALTDTQYF
TGTGCCAGCAGCCTTAAGGGGGCCCTCACAGATACGCAGTATTTT
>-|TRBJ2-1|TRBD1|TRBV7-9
CASSAPGQGLKQFF
TGTGCCAGCAGCGCCCCCGGACAGGGTCTAAAGCAGTTCTTC
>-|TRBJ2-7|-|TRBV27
CASSATGTSTYEQYF
TGTGCCAGCAGTGCAACCGGGACTTCTACCTACGAGCAGTACTTC
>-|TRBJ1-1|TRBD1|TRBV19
CASSIVLGQGAEAFF
TGTGCCAGTAGTATAGTTTTGGGACAGGGAGCTGAAGCTTTCTTT
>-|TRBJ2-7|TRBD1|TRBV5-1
CASSATGAEQYF
TGCGCCAGCAGCGCAACAGGGGCCGAGCAGTACTTC
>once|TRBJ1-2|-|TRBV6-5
CASSPGLEIDGGYTF
TGTGCCAGCAGTCCAGGGCTTGAGATAGACGGTGGCTACACCTTC
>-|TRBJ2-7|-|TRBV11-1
CASSPRGGGYEQYF
TGTGCCAGCAGTCCTAGGGGAGGGGGCTACGAGCAGTACTTC
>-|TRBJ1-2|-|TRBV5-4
CASSQAFLGAGTMRYTF
TGTGCCAGCAGCCAAGCGTTTTTAGGGGCCGGTACTATGCGCTACACCTTC
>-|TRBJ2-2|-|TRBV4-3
CASSQERGLAPTNTGELFF
TGCGCCAGCAGCCAAGAAAGGGGACTGGCCCCCACGAACACCGGGGAGCTGTTTTTT
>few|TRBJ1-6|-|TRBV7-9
CASSLGGTENWSLHF
TGTGCCAGCAGCCTCGGCGGGACGGAAAATTGGTCCCTCCACTTT
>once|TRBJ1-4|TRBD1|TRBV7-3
CASSLLGQGTNEKLFF
TGTGCCAGCAGCCTACTCGGACAGGGGACTAATGAAAAACTGTTTTTT
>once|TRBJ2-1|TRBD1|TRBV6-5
CASSPDRVNYNEQFF
TGTGCCAGCAGCCCGGACAGGGTTAACTACAATGAGCAGTTCTTC
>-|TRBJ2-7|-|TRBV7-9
CASSFSGYEQYF
TGTGCCAGCAGCTTTAGCGGCTACGAGCAGTACTTC
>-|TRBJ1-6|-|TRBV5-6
CASSFYRAADSPLHF
TGTGCCAGCAGCTTCTACAGGGCCGCCGATTCACCCCTCCACTTT
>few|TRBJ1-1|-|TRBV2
CASSGGRGEAFF
TGTGCCAGCAGTGGAGGTCGGGGTGAAGCTTTCTTT
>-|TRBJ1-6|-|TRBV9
CASSPGNSPLHF
TGTGCCAGCAGCCCGGGGAATTCACCCCTCCACTTT
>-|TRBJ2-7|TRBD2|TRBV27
CASSSDSGGSYEQYF
TGTGCCAGCAGTTCGGATAGCGGGGGCTCCTACGAGCAGTACTTC
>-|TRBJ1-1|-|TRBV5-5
CASSLAQGHGTEAFF
TGTGCCAGCAGCTTGGCGCAGGGGCACGGCACTGAAGCTTTCTTT
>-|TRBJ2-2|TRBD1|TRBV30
CAWWDRGKAGELFF
TGTGCCTGGTGGGACAGGGGGAAAGCCGGGGAGCTGTTTTTT
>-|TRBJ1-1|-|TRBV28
CASRDAAQGTEAFF
TGTGCCAGCAGAGACGCCGCCCAGGGTACTGAAGCTTTCTTT
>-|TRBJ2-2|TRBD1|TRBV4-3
CASSQDITGTGVDGELFF
TGCGCCAGCAGCCAGGACATTACCGGGACAGGGGTGGACGGGGAGCTGTTTTTT
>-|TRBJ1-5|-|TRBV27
CASSAGMGPQHF
TGTGCCAGCAGTGCGGGGATGGGGCCCCAGCATTTT
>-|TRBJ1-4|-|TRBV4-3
CASSQDPDFGEKLFF
TGCGCCAGCAGCCAAGATCCGGATTTCGGGGAAAAACTGTTTTTT
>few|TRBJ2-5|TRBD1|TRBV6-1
CASGSQGVVTKYF
TGTGCCAGCGGGTCTCAGGGGGTGGTGACCAAGTACTTC
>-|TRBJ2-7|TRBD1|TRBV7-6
CASSPRTGDYEQYF
TGTGCCAGCAGCCCCCGGACAGGGGACTACGAGCAGTACTTC
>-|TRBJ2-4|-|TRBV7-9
CASSSGTGGNIQYF
TGTGCCAGCAGCTCCGGGACTGGAGGAAACATTCAGTACTTC
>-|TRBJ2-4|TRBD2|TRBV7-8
CASSPEAAGVLAKNIQYF
TGTGCCAGCAGCCCAGAGGCGGCGGGGGTACTAGCCAAAAACATTCAGTACTTC
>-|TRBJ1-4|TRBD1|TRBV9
CASSVEGRGPEKLFF
TGTGCCAGCAGCGTAGAGGGCAGGGGGCCTGAAAAACTGTTTTTT
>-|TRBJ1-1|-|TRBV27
CASRGLNTEAFF
TGTGCCAGCAGGGGGCTGAACACTGAAGCTTTCTTT
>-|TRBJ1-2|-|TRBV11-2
CASSALGGGVGGYTF
TGTGCCAGCAGCGCCCTGGGAGGGGGTGTAGGTGGCTACACCTTC
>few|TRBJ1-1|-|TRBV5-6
CASSFRTEAFF
TGTGCCAGCAGCTTCAGAACTGAAGCTTTCTTT
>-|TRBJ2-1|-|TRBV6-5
CASSYVFGHTNEQFF
TGTGCCAGCAGTTACGTATTTGGTCACACGAATGAGCAGTTCTTC
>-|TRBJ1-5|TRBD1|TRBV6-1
CASSGQEYQPQHF
TGTGCCAGCTCAGGACAGGAGTATCAGCCCCAGCATTTT
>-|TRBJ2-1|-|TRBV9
CASSVEVWDNTFEQFF
TGTGCCAGCAGCGTAGAAGTGTGGGACAACACCTTTGAGCAGTTCTTC
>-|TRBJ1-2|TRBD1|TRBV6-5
CASSSYRGSNYGYTF
TGTGCCAGCAGTTCATACAGGGGGTCTAACTATGGCTACACCTTC
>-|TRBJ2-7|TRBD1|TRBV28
CASSGTGTAYEQYF
TGTGCCAGCAGTGGAACCGGGACAGCCTACGAGCAGTACTTC
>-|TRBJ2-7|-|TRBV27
CASSLSGRSYEQYF
TGTGCCAGCAGTCTCTCAGGGAGGTCCTACGAGCAGTACTTC
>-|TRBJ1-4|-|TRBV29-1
CSVDHGDEKLFF
TGCAGCGTTGACCACGGGGATGAAAAACTGTTTTTT
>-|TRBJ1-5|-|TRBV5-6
CASSLGQGRNQPQHF
TGTGCCAGCAGCTTGGGGCAGGGCCGCAATCAGCCCCAGCATTTT
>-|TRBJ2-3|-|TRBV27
CASSSREDTQYF
TGTGCCAGCAGTTCCCGGGAGGATACGCAGTATTTT
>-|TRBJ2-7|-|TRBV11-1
CASSFNRDNQYEQYF
TGTGCCAGCAGCTTCAACCGGGACAATCAGTACGAGCAGTACTTC
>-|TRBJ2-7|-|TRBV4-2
CASSQGEGLLDEQYF
TGTGCCAGCAGCCAAGGTGAGGGTCTCCTGGACGAGCAGTACTTC
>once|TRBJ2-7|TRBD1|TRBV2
CASRLSGQGSEQYF
TGTGCCAGCAGGCTCTCCGGACAGGGATCCGAGCAGTACTTC
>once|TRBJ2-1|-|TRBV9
CASSVDNEQFF
TGTGCCAGCTCCGTCGACAATGAGCAGTTCTTC
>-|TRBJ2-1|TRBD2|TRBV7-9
CASSPSTSGGAVSPNEQFF
TGTGCCAGCAGCCCGTCGACTAGCGGGGGGGCCGTTTCCCCCAATGAGCAGTTCTTC
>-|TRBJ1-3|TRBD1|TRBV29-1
CSVGGTARGNTIYF
TGCAGCGTTGGGGGGACAGCGCGAGGAAACACCATATATTTT
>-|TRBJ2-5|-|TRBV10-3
CATRLELIETQYF
TGTGCCACCAGACTGGAGTTAATAGAGACCCAGTACTTC